This TCR beta chain appears in the sequencing data of a study of cytomegalovirus exposure and HLA in healthy donors. Produced via immunoSEQ multiplex PCR; TCRdb's table is partial and in-frame only. This sample yields 60,000 to 80,000 clones, of which 94% are seen a single time; more than 2.5% belongs to the top ten. The donors were members of the approximately 120-subject validation cohort (separate from the approximately 650-subject first cohort). The CDR3 totals 14 residues. V was trimmed by 6 bases and J by 1 base, leaving 12 bases between them. Per the germline V gene, CDR1 is ENHRY and CDR2 is SYGVKD.

The source is a woman under 30 in good health and CMV-seropositive. The sequenced material came from PBMCs. The chain links TRBV10-3 to TRBJ1-2; D gene uncertain. The CDR3 DNA reads as TGTGCCATCAGCGACCCTGGCGGTAACTATGGCTACACCTTC. Residues: CAISDPGGNYGYTF.